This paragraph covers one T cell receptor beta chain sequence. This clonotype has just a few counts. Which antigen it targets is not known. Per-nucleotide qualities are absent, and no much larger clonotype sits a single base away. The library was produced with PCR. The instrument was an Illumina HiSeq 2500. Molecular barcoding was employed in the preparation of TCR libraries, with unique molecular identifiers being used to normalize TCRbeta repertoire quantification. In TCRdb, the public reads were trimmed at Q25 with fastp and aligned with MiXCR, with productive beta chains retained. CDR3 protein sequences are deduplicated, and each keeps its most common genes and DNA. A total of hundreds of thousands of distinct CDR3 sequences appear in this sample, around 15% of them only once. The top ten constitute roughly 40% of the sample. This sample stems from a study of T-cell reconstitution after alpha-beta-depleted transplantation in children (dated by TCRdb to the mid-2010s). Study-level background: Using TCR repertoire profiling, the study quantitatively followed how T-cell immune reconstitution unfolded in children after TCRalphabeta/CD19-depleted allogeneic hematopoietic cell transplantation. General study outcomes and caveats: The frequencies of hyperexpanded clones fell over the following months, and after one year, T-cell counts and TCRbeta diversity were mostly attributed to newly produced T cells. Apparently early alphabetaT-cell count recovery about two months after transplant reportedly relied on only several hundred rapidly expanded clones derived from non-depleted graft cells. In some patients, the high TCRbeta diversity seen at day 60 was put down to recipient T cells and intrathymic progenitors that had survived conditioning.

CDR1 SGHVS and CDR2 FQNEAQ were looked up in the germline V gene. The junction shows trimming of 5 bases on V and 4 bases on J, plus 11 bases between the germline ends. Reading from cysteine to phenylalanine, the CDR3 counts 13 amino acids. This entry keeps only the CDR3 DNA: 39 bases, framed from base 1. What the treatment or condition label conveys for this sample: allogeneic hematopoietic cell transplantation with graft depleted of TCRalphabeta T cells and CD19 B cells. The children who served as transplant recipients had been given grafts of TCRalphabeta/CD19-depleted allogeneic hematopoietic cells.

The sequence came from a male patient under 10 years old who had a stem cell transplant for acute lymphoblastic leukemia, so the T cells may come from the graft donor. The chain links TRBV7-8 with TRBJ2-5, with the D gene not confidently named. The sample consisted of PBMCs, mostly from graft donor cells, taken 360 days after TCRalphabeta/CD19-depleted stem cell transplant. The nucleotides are TGTGCCAGCAGCCCCCACCCGATAGAGACCCAGTACTTC. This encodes CASSPHPIETQYF.